The 21 T cell receptor beta chains listed next were all sequenced from one sample in a study of shared clonotypes between healthy human individuals. Method: immunoSEQ multiplex PCR; TCRdb's copy keeps in-frame clones and lacks some. The table shows approximately 510,000 clones, with about four fifths occurring only once. The sequencing input was PBMCs. These TCRs come from a woman aged 40-49 years in good health. Some clones in this sample may be carry-over from other donors' samples.

The gene calls are TRBV18 and TRBJ1-1, with D tentatively TRBD1 (5 bases). CDR3 length equals 13 residues. V lost 3 bases to trimming and J lost 7 bases, with 12 bases between them. Germline lookup yields CDR1 KGHSH and CDR2 LQKENI. This CDR3 reads CASSPGLGGEAFF. CDR3 DNA: TGTGCCAGCTCACCGGGACTGGGGGGTGAAGCTTTCTTT.

The table lists this clone with a few counts. The chain recombines TRBV6-5 with TRBJ2-3; 8 bases line up with TRBD2. CDR1 is MNHEY, CDR2 SVGAGI, per germline. The V segment lost 6 bases and the J segment 9 bases; nucleotides outside the gene matches: 2. The CDR3 is made up of 11 amino acids. This CDR3 reads CASRGLETQYF. The CDR3 nucleotides are TGTGCCAGCAGGGGACTAGAGACGCAGTATTTT.

This chain links TRBV6-1 with TRBJ2-1; 11 bases align to TRBD2. The CDR3 contains 15 residues. V gave up 4 bases and J gave up 7 bases; unmatched junction bases: 6. Germline lookup yields CDR1 MNHNS and CDR2 SASEGT. In nucleotides, the CDR3 is TGTGCCAGCAGTGTACTAGCGGGAGCATGGAATGAGCAGTTCTTC. It codes for CASSVLAGAWNEQFF.

The chain links TRBV6-5 to TRBJ2-7, with 7 bases matching TRBD1. V lost 8 bases to trimming and J lost 5 bases; unmatched junction nucleotides: 12. The V gene's germline CDR1 is MNHEY and CDR2 SVGAGI. CDR3 size: 14 residues. The CDR3: CASVQGMASDEQYF. The CDR3, as DNA: TGTGCCAGCGTACAGGGGATGGCTTCTGACGAGCAGTACTTC.

The genes are TRBV10-3 and TRBJ2-3; 8 positions agree with TRBD1. Germline values: CDR1 ENHRY, CDR2 SYGVKD. Trimming removed 0 bases from V and 3 bases from J; junction bases left unmatched: 11. The CDR3 spans 18 residues. The DNA for the CDR3 is TGTGCCATCAGTGAGTCTTCCAGAGAACAGGGGGTAACAGATACGCAGTATTTT. This translates into CAISESSREQGVTDTQYF.

This rearrangement joins TRBV7-2 to TRBJ2-1; 10 bases align to TRBD2. This CDR3 has 16 residues. Germline CDR1 SGHTA, CDR2 FQGNSA. V was pared by 5 bases and J by 0 bases, with 4 bases of the junction left unmatched. CDR3 amino acids: CASSISGRSSYNEQFF. The CDR3 nucleotides are TGTGCCAGCAGCATTAGCGGGAGGAGCTCCTACAATGAGCAGTTCTTC.

This rearrangement joins TRBV14 to TRBJ2-1; the match to TRBD2 covers 7 bases. CDR1 and CDR2 (germline): SGHDN, FVKESK. Unmatched junction bases numbered 13, after V lost 4 bases and J lost 7 bases. The length of the CDR3 is 16 residues. The CDR3 here is CASSRPGTWEGNEQFF. CDR3 nucleotides: TGTGCCAGCAGCCGACCCGGGACTTGGGAGGGAAATGAGCAGTTCTTC.

This chain links TRBV29-1 with TRBJ2-3; 8 bases match TRBD1. The germline CDR1 and CDR2 sequences are SQVTM and ANQGSEA. The J segment lost 1 base and the V segment lost 5 bases, leaving 8 bases of the junction unmatched. This CDR3 is built from 15 residues. The CDR3 bases are TGCAGCGTTAGCCTCTGGGGACAGGGCACAGATACGCAGTATTTT. Translated: CSVSLWGQGTDTQYF.

Worth noting for this clone: The sample has other DNA sequences that encode this CDR3 too. The chain's CDR3 is CATSRDLAYEQYF. The CDR3 DNA sequence: TGTGCCACCAGCAGAGATCTTGCCTACGAGCAGTACTTC. The V call is TRBV15, the J call TRBJ2-7; D is uncertain. Germline CDR1 is LNHNV and CDR2 is YYDKDF (reference sequence). Deletions cut 0 bases from V and 2 bases from J, with 5 bases between. The CDR3 has 13 amino acids.

This chain links TRBV9 with TRBJ1-3, with D maybe TRBD1 (6 bases). From germline, CDR1 is SGDLS and CDR2 YYNGEE. V lost 1 base to trimming and J lost 3 bases, with 14 bases between them. The length of the CDR3 is 16 residues. The CDR3 spells CASSVTPGGGGNTIYF. DNA for the CDR3: TGTGCCAGCAGCGTAACCCCCGGGGGCGGTGGAAACACCATATATTTT.

This clone was observed once. The V call is TRBV14, the J call TRBJ2-7; a weak D match, TRBD2 (5 bases). The germline CDR1 and CDR2 sequences are SGHDN and FVKESK. The CDR3 runs to 16 residues. V lost 3 bases and J lost 0, with 15 bases in between. The CDR3: CASSHREGSFSYEQYF. The CDR3, as DNA: TGTGCCAGCAGCCACCGCGAGGGTTCTTTCTCCTACGAGCAGTACTTC.

This clone was counted a single time. At one of its ends the junction is not consistent with the germline gene, which may arise from a read error. This rearrangement joins TRBV7-7 to TRBJ1-1; D not resolved. The CDR3 runs to 13 residues. Germline assignment: CDR1 SSHAT and CDR2 FNYEAQ (reference sequence). The DNA of the CDR3 is TGTGCTAGCAGCCGCCAGGACGGCACTGAAGCTTTCTTT. Translating it yields CASSRQDGTEAFF. The whole variable domain, filled in from reference TRBV7-7 and TRBJ1-1, reads GAGVSQSPRYKVTKRGQDVTLRCDPISSHATLYWYQQALGQGPEFLTYFNYEAQPDKSGLPSDRFSAERPEGSISTLTIQRTEQRDSAMYRCASSRQDGTEAFFGQGTRLTVV.

This chain joins TRBV12-5 and TRBJ2-5; D gene uncertain. The germline CDR1 and CDR2 sequences are LGHNT and FRNRAP. CDR3 length: 11 residues. V was trimmed by 1 base and J by 4 bases, leaving 1 base between them. CDR3 nucleotides: TGTGCTAGTGGTTTGGGAGAGACCCAGTACTTC. Its protein product is CASGLGETQYF.

V and J are TRBV27 and TRBJ2-2; D is unclear. Per germline, CDR1 MNHEY and CDR2 SMNVEV (reference sequence). The CDR3 has 12 amino acids. The germline V and J ends were trimmed by 7 bases and 4 bases, with 7 bases remaining between them. The CDR3 DNA reads TGTGCCAGCACCACTCTCACCGGGGAGCTGTTTTTT. The encoded protein is CASTTLTGELFF.

The chain carries TRBV6-4 and TRBJ2-3, with TRBD2 as a possible D gene (5 bases). Germline values: CDR1 MRHNA, CDR2 SNTAGT. There are 14 residues in the CDR3. Trimming cost V 2 bases and J 4 bases, with 10 bases left between them. The CDR3 reads CASSDAGAADTQYF. CDR3 nucleotide sequence: TGTGCCAGCAGTGACGCGGGTGCGGCAGATACGCAGTATTTT.

This clone was seen once. The chain has TRBV11-2 and TRBJ1-1, with a possible D match to TRBD1 (5 bases). V was shortened by 3 bases and J by 1 base, with 12 bases between the two germline ends. This CDR3 spans 15 amino acids. Germline V gives CDR1 SGHAT, CDR2 FQNNGV. The CDR3 nucleotides are TGTGCCAGCAGCTTCCTTACTCAGGGGAACACTGAAGCTTTCTTT. Translating gives CASSFLTQGNTEAFF.

As for this clone: Additional DNA sequences in this sample encode the identical CDR3. The gene calls are TRBV5-1 and TRBJ2-7; D assignment may be TRBD1 or TRBD2 (6 bases each). There are 13 residues in the CDR3. The germline V gene has CDR1 SGHRS and CDR2 YFSETQ. Between the trimmed V and J ends, which lost 0 bases and 7 bases, there was a span of 11 bases. The DNA of the CDR3 is TGCGCCAGCAGCTTGGGGGGGGCGCGAGAGCAGTACTTC. Amino acids: CASSLGGAREQYF.

For the CDR3, the DNA is TGTGCCAGCAGTTTCCCACAGGGGGACAATCAGCCCCAGCATTTT. This codes for CASSFPQGDNQPQHF. The chain employs TRBV28 and TRBJ1-5, with 8 bases aligning to TRBD1. The CDR3 spans 15 residues. J was trimmed by 3 bases and V by 3 bases; bases with no gene match: 4. CDR1 and CDR2 (germline): MDHEN, SYDVKM.

The gene calls are TRBV5-1 and TRBJ2-1, with D perhaps given as TRBD1 or TRBD2 (5 bases each). This CDR3 region has 14 residues. V gave up 4 bases and J gave up 7 bases, with 15 bases separating them. CDR1 and CDR2 (germline): SGHRS, YFSETQ. DNA for the CDR3: TGCGCCAGCAGCCTACTATCCAGGGAGAATGAGCAGTTCTTC. Its translation is CASSLLSRENEQFF.

The chain employs TRBV7-9 and TRBJ2-7, with D possibly TRBD2 on 5 matching bases. The CDR3 is made up of 14 amino acids. The V gene's germline CDR1 is SEHNR and CDR2 FQNEAQ (reference sequence). V lost 0 bases and J lost 3, with 9 bases in between. The CDR3 DNA follows: TGTGCCAGCAGCTTAGCTACGGGATTCTACGAGCAGTACTTC. Amino acid sequence: CASSLATGFYEQYF.

This clone was picked up many times. This chain connects TRBV4-3 to TRBJ2-1; D is undetermined. V lost 0 bases and J lost 2, with 8 bases in between. The germline V gene has CDR1 LGHNA and CDR2 YSLEER. The CDR3 covers 15 residues. CDR3 residues: CASSQDHETYNEQFF. The CDR3 DNA is TGCGCCAGCAGCCAAGATCACGAGACCTACAATGAGCAGTTCTTC.